Presented here are 15 T cell receptor beta chains from one specimen sequenced in a study of shared clonotypes between healthy human individuals. Profiled with immunoSEQ multiplex PCR; TCRdb holds only in-frame clones, not every one. The profile shows about 2.4 million clones, under 95% of them singletons. Source material: naive CD4+ T cells from PBMCs. Subset reported: CD45RA+ positively selected. These receptors were obtained from a man aged 18 to 29 in good health. Some clones in this sample may be carry-over from other donors' samples.

The chain carries TRBV5-5 and TRBJ2-7, with 13 bases identical to TRBD2. This CDR3 spans 17 amino acids. CDR1 and CDR2 from the germline V gene are SGHKS and YYEKEE (reference sequence). The V segment lost 2 bases and the J segment 3 bases; nucleotides outside the gene matches: 8. The CDR3: CASSFRLAGGLGYEQYF. CDR3 sequence (DNA): TGTGCCAGCAGCTTCCGACTAGCGGGAGGTCTGGGCTACGAGCAGTACTTC.

The CDR3 bases are TGTGCCAGCAGTGTGGGTCTGGTTAGCACAGATACGCAGTATTTT. Translation gives CASSVGLVSTDTQYF. This chain links TRBV2 with TRBJ2-3; D is undetermined. Germline V gene lookup returns CDR1 SNHLY and CDR2 FYNNEI. V was clipped by 4 bases and J by 0 bases, with 11 bases between them. The CDR3 length is 15 residues.

The rearrangement joins TRBV19 to TRBJ2-3; the match to TRBD2 covers 9 bases. This CDR3 is 16 amino acids long. The germline V gene has CDR1 LNHDA and CDR2 SQIVND (reference sequence). Trimming cost V 8 bases and J 3 bases; bases outside gene matches: 12. CDR3 nucleotides: TGTGCCAGTCGCGCGGGGGGGGGACAGCGAACAGATACGCAGTATTTT. Residues: CASRAGGGQRTDTQYF.

The chain joins TRBV7-2 to TRBJ1-1; D might be TRBD1 (5 bases). Trimming took 4 bases from V and 11 from J, leaving 14 bases between them. The CDR3 has 12 amino acids. Germline V gene lookup returns CDR1 SGHTA and CDR2 FQGNSA. The CDR3 nucleotides read TGTGCCAGCAGCTATGCGGGGAGGGGCGCTTTCTTT. This gives the protein CASSYAGRGAFF.

The chain uses TRBV2 and TRBJ1-5; 7 bases line up with TRBD1. The CDR3 spans 14 residues. V lost 7 bases and J lost 1; bases outside the gene matches: 4. Germline V gives CDR1 SNHLY, CDR2 FYNNEI. CDR3 sequence: CASTTQGSNQPQHF. The CDR3, as DNA: TGTGCCAGCACTACACAGGGGAGCAATCAGCCCCAGCATTTT.

The chain has TRBV5-1 and TRBJ1-1; 7 bases are shared with TRBD1. Per germline, CDR1 SGHRS and CDR2 YFSETQ. The J segment lost 1 base and the V segment lost 4 bases, leaving 10 bases of the junction unmatched. The CDR3 runs to 16 residues. The CDR3 region has the DNA TGCGCCAGCAGCCCCGTAGCCGGGACAGCGAACACTGAAGCTTTCTTT. Its translation: CASSPVAGTANTEAFF.

The gene calls are TRBV4-3 and TRBJ2-5, with TRBD2 identical over 8 bases. Germline-derived CDR1 and CDR2 are LGHNA and YSLEER. V trimming: 0 bases; J trimming: 3 bases; junction bases outside the gene matches: 15. The CDR3 runs to 19 residues. The CDR3 sequence: CASSQEVSSYSGSEETQYF. CDR3 DNA: TGCGCCAGCAGCCAAGAAGTATCAAGTTACAGCGGGAGCGAAGAGACCCAGTACTTC.

The rearrangement joins TRBV27 to TRBJ1-1; TRBD1 aligns across 7 bases. V dropped 3 bases and J dropped 4; count of bases not matched to a gene: 5. Germline CDR1 and CDR2: MNHEY and SMNVEV (reference sequence). This CDR3 has 14 amino acids. The CDR3 bases are TGTGCCAGCAGTTTTATTCAGGGGGGCACTGAAGCTTTCTTT. The encoded protein is CASSFIQGGTEAFF.

The chain carries TRBV5-4 and TRBJ1-6; TRBD1 is a possible D gene (5 bases). The V and J ends lost 2 bases and 8 bases respectively, with 14 bases between them. This CDR3 is 15 amino acids long. Germline V gene lookup returns CDR1 SGHNT and CDR2 YYREEE (reference sequence). The chain's CDR3 is CASSFPSGGDSPLHF. In DNA, the CDR3 is TGTGCCAGCAGCTTTCCCTCTGGGGGGGATTCACCCCTCCACTTT.

The J gene is TRBJ1-1, the V gene TRBV6-1; unclear D gene. The ends were cut back, 7 bases at V and 6 bases at J, with 15 bases in the middle. CDR1 and CDR2 (germline): MNHNS, SASEGT. This CDR3 has 13 amino acids. The CDR3 reads CASTRRLSAEAFF. In nucleotides, the CDR3 is TGTGCCAGCACTCGAAGGTTATCCGCTGAAGCTTTCTTT.

This clone was observed a single time. The V gene is TRBV5-1, the J gene TRBJ2-5; TRBD2 agrees at 13 bases. This CDR3 has 16 amino acids. Germline CDR1 is SGHRS and CDR2 is YFSETQ. J was trimmed by 1 base and V by 4 bases; bases with no gene match: 4. Here the CDR3 reads CASSPGTSGTQETQYF. CDR3 bases: TGCGCCAGCAGCCCCGGGACTAGCGGGACCCAAGAGACCCAGTACTTC.

The chain is built from TRBV28 and TRBJ2-1; D may be TRBD2 (6 bases). CDR3 length: 15 residues. Trimming shortened V by 5 bases and J by 3 bases, and 14 bases separated the two germline ends. Germline CDR1 and CDR2: MDHEN and SYDVKM. Written as DNA, the CDR3 is TGTGCCAGCAGTCCCGTTAGCGGTAGCTACAATGAGCAGTTCTTC. The encoded protein is CASSPVSGSYNEQFF.

This clone was seen once. This chain connects TRBV2 to TRBJ1-3; D is unclear. V was trimmed by 8 bases and J by 4 bases, leaving 9 bases between them. The CDR3 sequence is 12 residues long. Per germline, CDR1 SNHLY and CDR2 FYNNEI. The CDR3: CASQWGGNTIYF. The CDR3 nucleotides are TGTGCCAGCCAATGGGGAGGAAACACCATATATTTT.

The chain employs TRBV5-1 and TRBJ2-2; no clear D gene. Trimming stripped 7 bases from V and 0 bases from J, with 10 bases between. This CDR3 has 14 amino acids. CDR1 and CDR2 from the germline V gene are SGHRS and YFSETQ. The chain's CDR3 is CASGSPPNTGELFF. For the CDR3, the DNA is TGCGCCAGCGGTAGCCCGCCGAACACCGGGGAGCTGTTTTTT.

About this clone itself: The same CDR3 also results from other DNA sequences found in this sample. The chain carries TRBV6-5 and TRBJ2-2; D unclear. The V end lost 1 base, the J end lost 5 bases, and 5 bases lay between the germline ends. CDR1 and CDR2 from the germline V gene are MNHEY and SVGAGI. The CDR3 has 13 residues. CDR3 in DNA: TGTGCCAGCAGTTACTTTGGGACCGGGGAGCTGTTTTTT. Its protein product is CASSYFGTGELFF.